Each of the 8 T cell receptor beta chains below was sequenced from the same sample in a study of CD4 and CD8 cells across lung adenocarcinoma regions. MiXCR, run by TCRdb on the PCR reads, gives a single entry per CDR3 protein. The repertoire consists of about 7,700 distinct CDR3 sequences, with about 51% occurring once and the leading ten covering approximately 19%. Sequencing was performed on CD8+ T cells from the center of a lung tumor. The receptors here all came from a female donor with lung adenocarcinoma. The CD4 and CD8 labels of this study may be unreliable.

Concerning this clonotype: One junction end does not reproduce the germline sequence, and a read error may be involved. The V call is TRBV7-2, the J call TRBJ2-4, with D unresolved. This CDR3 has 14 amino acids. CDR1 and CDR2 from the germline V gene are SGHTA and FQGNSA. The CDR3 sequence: CGSTGVGSTNMQYF. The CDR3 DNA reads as TGTGGCAGCACCGGCGTAGGTAGCACAAACATGCAGTATTTC.

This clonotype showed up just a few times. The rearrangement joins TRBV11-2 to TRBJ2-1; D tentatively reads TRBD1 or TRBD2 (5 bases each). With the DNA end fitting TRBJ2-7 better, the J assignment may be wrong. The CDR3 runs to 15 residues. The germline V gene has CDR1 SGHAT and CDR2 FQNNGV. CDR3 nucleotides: TGTGCCAGCAACCCACCGGGACGGGCTTTCGATGAGCAGTACTTC. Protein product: CASNPPGRAFDEQYF.

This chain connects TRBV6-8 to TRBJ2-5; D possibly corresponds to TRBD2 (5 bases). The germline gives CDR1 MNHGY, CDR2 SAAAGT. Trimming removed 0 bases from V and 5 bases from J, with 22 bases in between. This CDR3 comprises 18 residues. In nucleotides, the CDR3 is TGTGCCAGCAGTTACTCGAGTAACGAGGGAGCCCCTCCGGAGACCCAGTACTTC. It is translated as CASSYSSNEGAPPETQYF.

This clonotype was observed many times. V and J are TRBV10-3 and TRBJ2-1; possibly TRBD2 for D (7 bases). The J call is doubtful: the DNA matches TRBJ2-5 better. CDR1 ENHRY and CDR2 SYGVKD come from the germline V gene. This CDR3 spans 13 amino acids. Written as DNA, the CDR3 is TGTGCCACCCAGGGGAGGGAGGTTGGGACCCAGTACTTC. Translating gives CATQGREVGTQYF.

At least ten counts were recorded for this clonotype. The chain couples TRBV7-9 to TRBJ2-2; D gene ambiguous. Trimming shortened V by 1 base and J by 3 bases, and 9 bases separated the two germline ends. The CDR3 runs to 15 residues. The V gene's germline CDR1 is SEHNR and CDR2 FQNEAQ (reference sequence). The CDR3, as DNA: TGTGCCAGCAGCTTAGAAGGGCTGGACACCGGGGAGCTGTTTTTT. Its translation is CASSLEGLDTGELFF. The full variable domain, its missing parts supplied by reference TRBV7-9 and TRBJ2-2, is DTGVSQNPRHKITKRGQNVTFRCDPISEHNRLYWYRQTLGQGPEFLTYFQNEAQLEKSRLLSDRFSAERPKGSFSTLEIQRTEQGDSAMYLCASSLEGLDTGELFFGEGSRLTVL.

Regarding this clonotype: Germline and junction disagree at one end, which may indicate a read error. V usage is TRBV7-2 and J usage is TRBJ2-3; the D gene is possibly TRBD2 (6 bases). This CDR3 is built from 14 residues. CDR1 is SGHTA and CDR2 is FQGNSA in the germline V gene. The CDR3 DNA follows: TGCGGCGGCACGGGGGTGGGTGGCAAAGACATTCAGTATTTC. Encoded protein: CGGTGVGGKDIQYF.

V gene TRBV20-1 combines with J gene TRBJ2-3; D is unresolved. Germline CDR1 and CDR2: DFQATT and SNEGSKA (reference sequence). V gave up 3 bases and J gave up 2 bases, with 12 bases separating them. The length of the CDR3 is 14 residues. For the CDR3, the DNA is TGCAGTGCTAGGTCACCCTCAGCCACAGATACGCAGTATTTT. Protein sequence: CSARSPSATDTQYF.

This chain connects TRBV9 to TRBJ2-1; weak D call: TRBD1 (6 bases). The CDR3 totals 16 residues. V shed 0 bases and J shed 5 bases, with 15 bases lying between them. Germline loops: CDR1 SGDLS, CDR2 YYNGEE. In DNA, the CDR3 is TGTGCCAGCAGCGTAGAGCCTGGGGGCTGGGACAATGAGCAGTTCTTC. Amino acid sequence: CASSVEPGGWDNEQFF.